A selection of T cell receptor beta chains follows, all from one sample in a study of persistence of HIV-infected CD4 T cells. The assay was immunoSEQ multiplex PCR, and TCRdb's table has in-frame clones only and misses some. The repertoire has about 36,000 clones, approximately 87% of them found once; the top ten carry 5% to 7%. These receptors' targets are unknown. This sample comprised cultured CD4+ T cells from PBMCs, obtained from a patient who received antiretroviral therapy. The receptors derive from an adult with HIV. The donor label of this sample is uncertain. Each CDR3 is given with its conserved first and last residue. The D gene is left open where the match is weak. Where a row states a size, it is once, few, many or the class of an expanded clone; other rows omit it.

cdr3_aa | cdr3_nt | cdr3_length | d_call | v_call | clone_size | j_call
CASSQGFLATDTQYF | TGTGCCAGCAGCCAAGGGTTCCTCGCCACAGATACGCAGTATTTT | 15 | NA | TRBV14 | NA | TRBJ2-3
CASSPGQTNEKLFF | TGTGCCAGCAGCCCGGGACAGACTAATGAAAAACTGTTTTTT | 14 | TRBD1 | TRBV3-1/TRBV3-2 | NA | TRBJ1-4
CASSQNGDYYGYTF | TGTGCCAGCAGCCAAAACGGGGACTACTATGGCTACACCTTC | 14 | NA | TRBV3-1/TRBV3-2 | NA | TRBJ1-2
CAISESTGTAQETQYF | TGTGCCATCAGTGAGTCCACCGGGACAGCTCAAGAGACCCAGTACTTC | 16 | TRBD1 | TRBV10-3 | NA | TRBJ2-5
CASKTGLFVNTEAFF | TGCGCCAGCAAGACAGGATTGTTTGTGAACACTGAAGCTTTCTTT | 15 | NA | TRBV5-1 | NA | TRBJ1-1
CASSSQPGAAFFYEQYF | TGTGCCAGCAGTTCCCAGCCTGGAGCGGCCTTTTTCTACGAGCAGTACTTC | 17 | NA | TRBV28 | NA | TRBJ2-7
CAIGGDDHQHF | TGTGCCATAGGAGGGGACGATCACCAGCATTTT | 11 | NA | TRBV12-3/TRBV12-4 | NA | TRBJ1-5
CASSPFGYEQYF | TGTGCCAGCAGCCCCTTCGGCTACGAGCAGTACTTC | 12 | NA | TRBV7-8 | NA | TRBJ2-7
CATSDKGLGGDTQYF | TGTGCCACCAGTGATAAGGGGCTTGGGGGAGATACGCAGTATTTT | 15 | NA | TRBV24-1 | NA | TRBJ2-3
CAIKSWSGRSTDTQYF | TGTGCCATCAAATCGTGGAGCGGGCGAAGCACAGATACGCAGTATTTT | 16 | NA | TRBV10-3 | NA | TRBJ2-3
CASSVSGAGEQYF | TGTGCCAGCAGTGTTTCGGGGGCGGGCGAGCAGTACTTC | 13 | NA | TRBV2 | NA | TRBJ2-7
CASRRANVLTF | TGCGCCAGCAGGAGGGCCAACGTCCTGACTTTC | 11 | NA | TRBV5-1 | NA | TRBJ2-6
CSVAGQKNTGELFF | TGCAGCGTTGCGGGACAGAAGAACACCGGGGAGCTGTTTTTT | 14 | TRBD1 | TRBV29-1 | NA | TRBJ2-2
CASSPPAGGGQYSPLHF | TGTGCCAGCAGCCCCCCCGCCGGCGGGGGGCAATATTCACCCCTCCACTTT | 17 | NA | TRBV7-9 | few | TRBJ1-6
CASSPSRTGSYGYTF | TGTGCCAGCAGCCCCTCTCGGACAGGGTCTTATGGCTACACCTTC | 15 | TRBD1 | TRBV7-2 | once | TRBJ1-2
CASSQAVSGNTIYF | TGTGCCAGCAGCCAAGCGGTCTCTGGAAACACCATATATTTT | 14 | NA | TRBV3-1/TRBV3-2 | NA | TRBJ1-3
CASSFRGTDTGELFF | TGTGCCAGCAGCTTCAGGGGGACGGACACCGGGGAGCTGTTTTTT | 15 | TRBD1 | TRBV5-5 | few | TRBJ2-2
CASSLEGGSYNEQFF | TGTGCCAGCAGCTTGGAAGGGGGGTCCTACAATGAGCAGTTCTTC | 15 | NA | TRBV5-4 | NA | TRBJ2-1
CASSSGQRYGYTF | TGTGCCAGCAGTTCCGGACAGCGCTATGGCTACACCTTC | 13 | NA | TRBV28 | NA | TRBJ1-2
CASSVAGGSWETQYF | TGTGCCAGCAGCGTAGCGGGAGGGTCATGGGAGACCCAGTACTTC | 15 | TRBD2 | TRBV9 | NA | TRBJ2-5
CASSPANRVVFGYTF | TGTGCCAGCAGTCCCGCTAATCGGGTCGTGTTCGGCTACACCTTC | 15 | NA | TRBV27 | once | TRBJ1-2
CASSTGTFRDTQYF | TGTGCCAGCAGTACCGGGACCTTCAGAGATACGCAGTATTTT | 14 | NA | TRBV28 | NA | TRBJ2-3
CASSPAGDSYNEQFF | TGTGCCAGCTCACCGGCGGGGGACTCCTACAATGAGCAGTTCTTC | 15 | TRBD2 | TRBV18 | NA | TRBJ2-1
CASSISKLGSYEQYF | TGTGCCAGTAGTATCTCAAAGCTAGGATCCTACGAGCAGTACTTC | 15 | NA | TRBV19 | NA | TRBJ2-7
CASSLGESFAFF | TGTGCCAGCAGCCTGGGAGAATCTTTTGCTTTCTTT | 12 | NA | TRBV7-9 | NA | TRBJ1-1
CASTGRGAGELFF | TGTGCCAGCACAGGCAGGGGGGCCGGGGAGCTGTTTTTT | 13 | NA | TRBV6-5 | NA | TRBJ2-2
CASRQNVAGGTDTQYF | TGTGCCAGCAGGCAAAACGTAGCGGGGGGGACAGATACGCAGTATTTT | 16 | TRBD2 | TRBV7-2 | NA | TRBJ2-3
CASSWDGSNQPQHF | TGCGCCAGCAGTTGGGACGGTAGCAATCAGCCCCAGCATTTT | 14 | NA | TRBV5-1 | NA | TRBJ1-5
CASSVGQGVGTDTQYF | TGTGCCAGCAGCGTAGGTCAGGGTGTGGGCACAGATACGCAGTATTTT | 16 | NA | TRBV9 | NA | TRBJ2-3
CASSLTTGGTGANVLTF | TGCGCCAGCAGCTTAACAACAGGGGGTACAGGGGCCAACGTCCTGACTTTC | 17 | TRBD1 | TRBV5-1 | few | TRBJ2-6
CASSLLPTGGPADTQYF | TGTGCCAGTAGTCTGCTGCCGACAGGGGGCCCCGCAGATACGCAGTATTTT | 17 | TRBD1 | TRBV19 | NA | TRBJ2-3
CASSQVKGAYGYTF | TGTGCCAGCAGCCAAGTGAAGGGGGCGTATGGCTACACCTTC | 14 | TRBD1 | TRBV3-1/TRBV3-2 | NA | TRBJ1-2
CASSSHGLGNTEAFF | TGTGCCAGCAGTTCGCACGGGCTGGGGAACACTGAAGCTTTCTTT | 15 | NA | TRBV6-5 | NA | TRBJ1-1
CASSISSGATDTQYF | TGTGCCAGTAGTATATCTAGCGGGGCTACAGATACGCAGTATTTT | 15 | TRBD2 | TRBV19 | few | TRBJ2-3
CATSRERKMGNPLKNIQYF | TGTGCCACCAGCAGAGAACGGAAGATGGGAAACCCCCTCAAAAACATTCAGTACTTC | 19 | NA | TRBV15 | NA | TRBJ2-4
CASSEGAGFLLPEQYF | TGTGCCAGCAGCGAGGGGGCCGGTTTCCTCCTTCCCGAGCAGTACTTC | 16 | TRBD1 | TRBV9 | NA | TRBJ2-7
CASSYSRDNYEQYF | TGTGCCAGCAGTTACTCGAGGGACAACTACGAGCAGTACTTC | 14 | NA | TRBV6-5 | NA | TRBJ2-7
CASSPPPGQGSPLHF | TGTGCCAGTAGTCCACCCCCGGGACAGGGGTCACCCCTCCACTTT | 15 | TRBD1 | TRBV19 | NA | TRBJ1-6
CASSLYAGGTDTQYF | TGTGCCAGCAGCTTATATGCGGGGGGCACAGATACGCAGTATTTT | 15 | TRBD2 | TRBV7-9 | NA | TRBJ2-3
CASSRPYEQYF | TGTGCCAGCAGTCGCCCGTACGAGCAGTACTTC | 11 | NA | TRBV28 | NA | TRBJ2-7
CASSQVRGRGNSPLHF | TGTGCCAGCAGCCAAGTCAGGGGGCGAGGGAATTCACCCCTCCACTTT | 16 | TRBD1 | TRBV3-1/TRBV3-2 | NA | TRBJ1-6
CASSLGGSAYGYTF | TGCGCCAGCAGCTTGGGTGGGAGCGCCTATGGCTACACCTTC | 14 | NA | TRBV5-1 | NA | TRBJ1-2
CARSLVGGHNNSPLHF | TGTGCCAGAAGCTTAGTAGGGGGCCATAATAATTCACCCCTCCACTTT | 16 | NA | TRBV7-5 | NA | TRBJ1-6
CASSSGGLNTEAFF | TGTGCCAGCAGTTCGGGGGGACTCAACACTGAAGCTTTCTTT | 14 | NA | TRBV28 | NA | TRBJ1-1
CASNPSLNTEAFF | TGTGCCAGCAACCCCAGCCTGAACACTGAAGCTTTCTTT | 13 | NA | TRBV7-2 | NA | TRBJ1-1
CASSSGQGLGYTF | TGTGCCAGCAGCTCCGGACAGGGTCTTGGCTACACCTTC | 13 | TRBD1 | TRBV7-6 | NA | TRBJ1-2
CASSTTGRVNQPQHF | TGTGCCAGCAGTACTACTGGCAGAGTAAATCAGCCCCAGCATTTT | 15 | NA | TRBV6-5 | NA | TRBJ1-5
CASSLGERPEQFF | TGTGCCAGCAGCTTGGGGGAACGTCCTGAGCAGTTCTTC | 13 | NA | TRBV7-3 | NA | TRBJ2-1
CASSLEEGPTEAFF | TGTGCCAGCAGCTTAGAGGAAGGGCCCACTGAAGCTTTCTTT | 14 | NA | TRBV7-9 | NA | TRBJ1-1
CASSFPGTATDTQYF | TGTGCCAGCAGTTTTCCCGGGACAGCCACAGATACGCAGTATTTT | 15 | TRBD1 | TRBV28 | NA | TRBJ2-3
CASSPRQGLTYEQYF | TGCGCCAGCAGCCCCCGACAGGGCCTCACCTACGAGCAGTACTTC | 15 | TRBD1 | TRBV5-1 | once | TRBJ2-7
CASSRRGGDFGNTIYF | TGTGCCAGCAGCCGTCGAGGCGGGGATTTCGGAAACACCATATATTTT | 16 | NA | TRBV7-9 | NA | TRBJ1-3
CASSVGGEGALYGYTF | TGTGCCAGCAGCGTGGGAGGAGAGGGAGCCCTCTATGGCTACACCTTC | 16 | NA | TRBV9 | NA | TRBJ1-2
CASSIRQGGTGELFF | TGTGCCAGCAGCATAAGACAGGGGGGGACCGGGGAGCTGTTTTTT | 15 | TRBD1 | TRBV7-9 | NA | TRBJ2-2
CAWSGSAGAYNEQFF | TGTGCCTGGAGTGGATCAGCGGGGGCGTACAATGAGCAGTTCTTC | 15 | TRBD2 | TRBV30 | NA | TRBJ2-1
CASSLSLNYGYTF | TGTGCCAGCAGCTTGAGCCTAAACTATGGCTACACCTTC | 13 | NA | TRBV13 | NA | TRBJ1-2